The 29 T cell receptor beta chains below all came from one sample that was sequenced in a study of shared clonotypes between healthy human individuals. Clones were sequenced by immunoSEQ multiplex PCR, and TCRdb holds only the in-frame ones, with some missing. The sample contains 490,000 or so clones, about three quarters of which appear only once. Sequencing was done on a sample of PBMCs. The source of these receptors is a woman aged 40 to 50 in good health. Some clones in this sample may be carry-over from other donors' samples.

J is TRBJ1-2 and V is TRBV28; 8 bases fit TRBD1. The length of the CDR3 is 14 residues. Germline V lookup: CDR1 MDHEN, CDR2 SYDVKM. V was clipped by 5 bases and J by 7 bases; unmatched bases: 9. DNA of the CDR3: TGTGCCAGCAGTCGACCGGACAGGGTCGGTGGCTACACCTTC. Translation gives CASSRPDRVGGYTF.

The chain is built from TRBV5-1 and TRBJ2-3, with D hard to call. The germline V and J ends were trimmed by 4 bases and 5 bases, with 20 bases remaining between them. Germline V gives CDR1 SGHRS, CDR2 YFSETQ. The CDR3 extends over 16 amino acids. The CDR3, as DNA: TGCGCCAGCAGCAGAATCCCCTCTATGCGGAGAGATACGCAGTATTTT. Amino acid sequence: CASSRIPSMRRDTQYF.

The chain links TRBV19 to TRBJ1-5, with a weak D call TRBD1 (5 bases). Germline V CDR1 and CDR2: LNHDA, SQIVND (reference sequence). The CDR3 is 15 residues long. V was clipped by 3 bases and J by 5 bases, with 14 bases between them. As DNA, the CDR3 is TGTGCCAGTAGTATCTCCAGGGTAGGCGATCAGCCCCAGCATTTT. It yields the protein CASSISRVGDQPQHF.

As for this clone: A clone one base away is much larger, so this may be a read error. No conserved phenylalanine or tryptophan is present at the end of the CDR3, so a read error is the likely explanation. The V call is TRBV30, the J call TRBJ1-2; no firm D call. CDR1 is GTSNPN and CDR2 is SVGIG in the germline V gene (reference sequence). V was clipped by 4 bases and J by 0 bases, with 9 bases between them. The CDR3 totals 13 residues. The CDR3 protein is CAWIGSPNYGYTS. CDR3 sequence (DNA): TGTGCCTGGATTGGGAGTCCTAACTATGGCTACACCTCC.

In this sample, this clone turned up a few times. This chain links TRBV6-1 with TRBJ1-1, with TRBD1 matching 8 bases. This CDR3 has 15 residues. CDR1 is MNHNS, CDR2 SASEGT, per germline. The junction had 7 bases not matched to a gene; V was cut back by 3 bases and J by 4 bases. The CDR3 region has the DNA TGTGCCAGCAGTGACTCGACAGGGGCCCCCACTGAAGCTTTCTTT. Translating gives CASSDSTGAPTEAFF.

This chain joins TRBV10-3 and TRBJ2-5; no firm D call. V dropped 4 bases and J dropped 1 base, with 7 bases sitting between them. The CDR3 has 13 residues. Germline lookup yields CDR1 ENHRY and CDR2 SYGVKD. CDR3 DNA sequence: TGTGCCATCAGTGCGGCAGTCCAAGAGACCCAGTACTTC. The encoded protein is CAISAAVQETQYF.

This chain links TRBV4-1 with TRBJ2-1; D may be TRBD1 or TRBD2 (5 bases each). The germline CDR1 and CDR2 sequences are MGHRA and YSYEKL. V lost 3 bases to trimming and J lost 0 bases, with 12 bases between them. The CDR3 spans 16 residues. The CDR3 DNA reads as TGCGCCAGCAGCCAGGGGACGGCCTTCTCCTACAATGAGCAGTTCTTC. Encoded protein: CASSQGTAFSYNEQFF.

The chain couples TRBV11-3 to TRBJ1-3; 12 nucleotides agree with TRBD2. The J call may be incorrect, as the DNA end agrees better with TRBJ2-2. The CDR3 is 15 amino acids. Germline lookup yields CDR1 SGHNT and CDR2 YENEEA. CDR3 sequence (DNA): TGTGCCAGCAGCTTAAGACTAGCGGGAGCCGGGGAGCTGTTTTTT. Encoded protein: CASSLRLAGAGELFF.

This clone showed up just a few times. The chain combines TRBV9 with TRBJ2-2; no reliable D call. The CDR3 spans 14 residues. Trimming left V 2 bases short and J 3 bases short, with 8 bases between. From germline, CDR1 is SGDLS and CDR2 YYNGEE. The CDR3 DNA follows: TGTGCCAGCAGCGTCAACGACTACACCGGGGAGCTGTTTTTT. As protein: CASSVNDYTGELFF.

The rearrangement uses TRBV6-6 and TRBJ1-1; D is uncertain. This CDR3 is 12 amino acids long. Trimming took off 2 bases at V and 6 bases at J, with 7 bases between the two ends. CDR1 MNHNY and CDR2 SVGAGI come from the germline V gene (reference sequence). CDR3 in DNA: TGTGCCAGCAGTTACAGGGAACCTGAAGCTTTCTTT. This encodes CASSYREPEAFF.

The CDR3 DNA sequence: TGTGCCAGCTCACCGGACACAAACACTGAAGCTTTCTTT. The encoded protein is CASSPDTNTEAFF. The rearrangement joins TRBV18 to TRBJ1-1; weak D call: TRBD1 (5 bases). V dropped 3 bases and J dropped 2 bases, with 7 bases sitting between them. Germline loops: CDR1 KGHSH, CDR2 LQKENI. The CDR3 spans 13 residues.

This clone was counted many times. The V and J genes are TRBV7-9 and TRBJ1-4; TRBD1 matches at 10 bases. The ends lost 4 bases at V and 7 bases at J; junction bases unmatched: 3. Per germline, CDR1 SEHNR and CDR2 FQNEAQ (reference sequence). The CDR3 totals 14 residues. CDR3 sequence: CASSSGQGVEKLFF. CDR3 nucleotide sequence: TGTGCCAGCAGCTCAGGACAGGGGGTTGAAAAACTGTTTTTT.

This clone has a handful of counts. Written as DNA, the CDR3 is TGTGCCAGCCTACAGCGATACAATGAGCAGTTCTTC. Amino acids: CASLQRYNEQFF. The chain has TRBV28 and TRBJ2-1; D is ambiguous. The CDR3 runs 12 residues. Trimming took off 8 bases at V and 4 bases at J, with 9 bases between the two ends. CDR1 and CDR2 from the germline V gene are MDHEN and SYDVKM.

The gene calls are TRBV7-2 and TRBJ2-1, with D perhaps TRBD1 (5 bases). CDR1 is SGHTA and CDR2 is FQGNSA in the germline V gene. The V gene lost 5 bases and the J gene lost 11 bases, with 13 bases spanning the gap. This CDR3 has 12 amino acids. CDR3 amino acids: CASSAYQGQQFF. The CDR3 nucleotides are TGTGCCAGCAGCGCCTACCAGGGTCAGCAGTTCTTC.

This clone was counted ten times or more. The DNA for the CDR3 is TGTGCCAGCAACCCGGGCGAAGGGTCGGGCTACACCTTC. Protein: CASNPGEGSGYTF. The chain is built from TRBV6-1 and TRBJ1-2; D gene uncertain. The CDR3 has 13 amino acids. Trimming stripped 7 bases from V and 8 bases from J, with 17 bases between. Germline CDR1 is MNHNS and CDR2 is SASEGT.

This clone turned up a few times. Different DNA sequences within this sample yield the same CDR3. The V and J genes are TRBV7-2 and TRBJ2-3, with 8 positions matching TRBD2. The germline gives CDR1 SGHTA, CDR2 FQGNSA. The trim removed 5 bases at V and 4 bases at J, leaving 8 bases unmatched. The CDR3 runs 15 residues. The CDR3 nucleotides are TGTGCCAGCAGCCCGCGGGCGGGAGGCGCAGATACGCAGTATTTT. It yields the protein CASSPRAGGADTQYF.

The rearrangement uses TRBV19 and TRBJ1-4; D is ambiguous. Germline-derived CDR1 and CDR2 are LNHDA and SQIVND (reference sequence). The CDR3 is 14 residues long. The V end was cut by 6 bases, the J end by 5 bases, with 13 bases between. The CDR3 DNA sequence: TGTGCCAGTAGCCAGGACCAATTCAATGAAAAACTGTTTTTT. Its translation: CASSQDQFNEKLFF.

This clone appeared many times. This chain connects TRBV27 to TRBJ2-2; TRBD2 agrees at 8 bases. The CDR3 consists of 15 residues. The trim removed 3 bases at V and 5 bases at J, leaving 5 bases unmatched. Germline V gene data show CDR1 as MNHEY and CDR2 as SMNVEV (reference sequence). DNA for the CDR3: TGTGCCAGCAGTTTTCAGCCTAGCGGGACCGGGGAGCTGTTTTTT. It encodes CASSFQPSGTGELFF.

The chain joins TRBV18 to TRBJ2-3; TRBD1 or TRBD2 may be the D gene (5 bases each). CDR1 and CDR2 (germline): KGHSH, LQKENI. V lost 3 bases, J lost 6 bases, and 10 bases lay in between. This CDR3 is built from 13 residues. DNA for the CDR3: TGTGCCAGCTCACCGAACTGGGGGGATACGCAGTATTTT. Translated: CASSPNWGDTQYF. The whole variable domain, filled in from reference TRBV18 and TRBJ2-3, reads NAGVMQNPRHLVRRRGQEARLRCSPMKGHSHVYWYRQLPEEGLKFMVYLQKENIIDESGMPKERFSAEFPKEGPSILRIQQVVRGDSAAYFCASSPNWGDTQYFGPGTRLTVL.

This chain uses TRBV5-4 with TRBJ1-3; a weak D match, TRBD1 (5 bases). Trimming removed 4 bases at V and 0 bases at J, with 11 bases between. This CDR3 is 15 amino acids long. CDR1 is SGHNT and CDR2 is YYREEE in the germline V gene (reference sequence). The CDR3 region has the DNA TGTGCCAGCAGCCGGGACGGAAGCTCTGGAAACACCATATATTTT. This gives the protein CASSRDGSSGNTIYF.

The V and J genes are TRBV5-1 and TRBJ2-3, with 7 bases matching TRBD2. The CDR3 length is 12 residues. V trimming: 7 bases; J trimming: 2 bases; junction bases outside the gene matches: 1. The germline V gene has CDR1 SGHRS and CDR2 YFSETQ. The CDR3 DNA reads as TGCGCCAGCGGGAGGGCCACAGATACGCAGTATTTT. Its translation: CASGRATDTQYF.

The V gene is TRBV30, the J gene TRBJ1-1; D not certain. The CDR3 contains 14 residues. Between the trimmed V and J ends, which lost 6 bases and 5 bases, there was a span of 19 bases. Germline CDR1 and CDR2: GTSNPN and SVGIG (reference sequence). CDR3 region: CACLWEPLRTEAFF. CDR3 coding DNA: TGTGCCTGCCTTTGGGAACCATTAAGAACTGAAGCTTTCTTT.

The chain combines TRBV7-3 with TRBJ2-5; D is perhaps TRBD2 (6 bases). The V and J ends lost 5 bases and 5 bases respectively, with 18 bases between them. Germline loops: CDR1 SGHTA, CDR2 FQGTGA. The CDR3 runs to 15 residues. The CDR3 here is CASSPLGGRSETQYF. The CDR3 DNA reads as TGTGCCAGCAGCCCCCTAGGAGGGAGGAGTGAGACCCAGTACTTC.

A few counts support this clone. The V gene is TRBV9, the J gene TRBJ2-1; tentatively, D is TRBD1 or TRBD2 (5 bases each). There are 13 residues in the CDR3. CDR1 and CDR2 from the germline V gene are SGDLS and YYNGEE. Trimming removed 0 bases from V and 6 bases from J, with 7 bases in between. CDR3 sequence reads: CASSVAGTNEQFF. The CDR3 coding sequence is TGTGCCAGCAGCGTAGCTGGGACCAATGAGCAGTTCTTC.

This clone occurred a few times. The V gene is TRBV7-9, the J gene TRBJ2-1; TRBD2 matches 9 bases. CDR3 length: 17 residues. The ends lost 0 bases at V and 6 bases at J; junction bases unmatched: 9. The germline gives CDR1 SEHNR, CDR2 FQNEAQ (reference sequence). CDR3 nucleotide sequence: TGTGCCAGCAGCTTAGCGCTAGGAGCGGGAGGACGCAATGAGCAGTTCTTC. Residues: CASSLALGAGGRNEQFF. The variable domain in full, with the rest retrieved from reference TRBV7-9 and TRBJ2-1, is DTGVSQNPRHKITKRGQNVTFRCDPISEHNRLYWYRQTLGQGPEFLTYFQNEAQLEKSRLLSDRFSAERPKGSFSTLEIQRTEQGDSAMYLCASSLALGAGGRNEQFFGPGTRLTVL.

V usage is TRBV23-1 and J usage is TRBJ2-1; D is possibly TRBD1 or TRBD2 (5 bases each). TRBV23-1 is recorded as an ORF, its role being uncertain. The germline V and J ends were trimmed by 8 bases and 4 bases, with 15 bases remaining between them. This CDR3 region has 14 residues. The CDR3 loop is CASQHGTQYNEQFF. CDR3 nucleotide sequence: TGCGCCAGCCAACACGGGACCCAATACAATGAGCAGTTCTTC.

Many counts were recorded for this clone. The gene calls are TRBV5-1 and TRBJ2-7; D is perhaps TRBD2 (6 bases). V lost 1 base and J 6 bases, leaving 14 bases between the germline ends. In germline, CDR1 is SGHRS, CDR2 YFSETQ. The CDR3 runs to 14 residues. As DNA, the CDR3 is TGCGCCAGCAGCTTGTTCGGGGAGGCGGGCGAGCAGTACTTC. Translated: CASSLFGEAGEQYF.

This chain links TRBV7-6 with TRBJ2-3; D possibly corresponds to TRBD1 (5 bases). Trimming left V 5 bases short and J 2 bases short, with 20 bases between. The V gene's germline CDR1 is SGHVS and CDR2 FNYEAQ. This CDR3 spans 17 amino acids. The CDR3, as DNA: TGTGCCAGCAGCCGTTTTGGGGCCCAGACCGTCACAGATACGCAGTATTTT. This sequence encodes CASSRFGAQTVTDTQYF.

The J gene is TRBJ2-7, the V gene TRBV9; maybe TRBD1 (7 bases). The CDR3 is 15 residues long. V dropped 0 bases and J dropped 3 bases, with 13 bases sitting between them. CDR1 and CDR2 from the germline V gene are SGDLS and YYNGEE. The CDR3 is CASSVGPGGGYEQYF. The CDR3, as DNA: TGTGCCAGCAGCGTAGGTCCAGGGGGAGGCTACGAGCAGTACTTC. Full variable domain (remainder filled in from reference TRBV9 and TRBJ2-7): DSGVTQTPKHLITATGQRVTLRCSPRSGDLSVYWYQQSLDQGLQFLIQYYNGEERAKGNILERFSAQQFPDLHSELNLSSLELGDSALYFCASSVGPGGGYEQYFGPGTRLTVT.